These 6 T cell receptor beta chains were all obtained from the same sample, sequenced in a study of blood T cell repertoires in COVID-19. Profiling relied on immunoSEQ multiplex PCR, and the TCRdb table lists in-frame clones only, not all of them. The sample has roughly 100,000 clones; 88% are singletons. Sequenced material: peripheral blood. Source of these receptors: a woman older than 75 with active COVID-19.

The chain is built from TRBV29-1 and TRBJ1-1, with D possibly matching TRBD1 (6 bases). Germline V lookup: CDR1 SQVTM, CDR2 ANQGSEA. Trimming cost V 7 bases and J 7 bases, with 13 bases left between them. The CDR3 covers 11 residues. The CDR3, as DNA: TGCAGCGCTATAAAGACAGGTGAAGCTTTCTTT. Its translation: CSAIKTGEAFF.

In its sample, this clone was seen a few times. This chain links TRBV7-3 with TRBJ2-2, with no clear D. With 2 bases removed from V and 6 bases from J, the gap between germline ends came to 10 bases. Germline CDR1 is SGHTA and CDR2 is FQGTGA. The CDR3 is 14 amino acids. The DNA for the CDR3 is TGTGCCAGCAGCTTATCAAATCAGGCCGGGGAGCTGTTTTTT. Protein sequence: CASSLSNQAGELFF.

This chain links TRBV2 with TRBJ2-3, with 7 positions matching TRBD2. V trimming: 10 bases; J trimming: 3 bases; junction bases outside the gene matches: 10. This CDR3 spans 14 amino acids. The germline V gene encodes CDR1 SNHLY and CDR2 FYNNEI. CDR3 sequence reads: CATRLAGGTDTQYF. The CDR3 DNA is TGTGCCACCAGACTAGCCGGAGGGACAGATACGCAGTATTTT.

In this sample, this clone turned up a few times. The rearrangement links TRBV7-3 to TRBJ1-1, with D hard to call. The CDR3 has 13 residues. From germline, CDR1 is SGHTA and CDR2 FQGTGA. V was pared by 5 bases and J by 5 bases, with 12 bases between. CDR3 loop: CASSAQQRTEAFF. In nucleotides, the CDR3 is TGTGCCAGCAGCGCCCAACAGCGGACTGAAGCTTTCTTT.

This chain links TRBV9 with TRBJ2-5, with 9 bases matching TRBD2. CDR1 SGDLS and CDR2 YYNGEE come from the germline V gene. The V gene end was trimmed by 4 bases and the J gene end by 5 bases; junction bases not matched to a gene: 9. The CDR3 is made up of 15 amino acids. The CDR3: CASSSGLALGETQYF. As DNA, the CDR3 is TGTGCCAGCAGCTCCGGACTAGCGCTCGGGGAGACCCAGTACTTC. Together with reference TRBV9 and TRBJ2-5, the CDR3 gives the full variable domain: DSGVTQTPKHLITATGQRVTLRCSPRSGDLSVYWYQQSLDQGLQFLIQYYNGEERAKGNILERFSAQQFPDLHSELNLSSLELGDSALYFCASSSGLALGETQYFGPGTRLLVL.

V usage is TRBV6-1 and J usage is TRBJ2-7, with D perhaps TRBD2 (5 bases). The CDR3 runs 16 residues. V lost 1 base, J lost 3 bases, and 16 bases lay in between. Per germline, CDR1 MNHNS and CDR2 SASEGT. CDR3 in DNA: TGTGCCAGCAGTGAAGGATTCCCCGCTCGGGGCTACGAGCAGTACTTC. Its translation: CASSEGFPARGYEQYF.